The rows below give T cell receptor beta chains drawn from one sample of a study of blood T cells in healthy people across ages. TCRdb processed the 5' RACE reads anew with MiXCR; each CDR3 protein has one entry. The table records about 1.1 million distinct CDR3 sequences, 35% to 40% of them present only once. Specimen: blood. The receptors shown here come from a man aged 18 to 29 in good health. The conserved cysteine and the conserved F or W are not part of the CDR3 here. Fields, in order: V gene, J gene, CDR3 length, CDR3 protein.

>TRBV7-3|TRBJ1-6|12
ASSLRRGDSPLH
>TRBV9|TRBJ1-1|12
ASSLGPQSGEAF
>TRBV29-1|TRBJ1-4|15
SVDMGTGGSFYEKLF
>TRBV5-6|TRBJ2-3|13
ASSWGRRLTDAQY
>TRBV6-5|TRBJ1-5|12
ASSRRQGGQPQH
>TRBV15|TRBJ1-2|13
ATSRVGEGVYGYT
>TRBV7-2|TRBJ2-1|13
ASSTTSGGADEQF
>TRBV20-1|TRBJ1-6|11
SARDIPNSPLH
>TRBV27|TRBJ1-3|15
ASRKTGFRSAGNTIY
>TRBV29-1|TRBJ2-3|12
SAWGGDSTDTQY